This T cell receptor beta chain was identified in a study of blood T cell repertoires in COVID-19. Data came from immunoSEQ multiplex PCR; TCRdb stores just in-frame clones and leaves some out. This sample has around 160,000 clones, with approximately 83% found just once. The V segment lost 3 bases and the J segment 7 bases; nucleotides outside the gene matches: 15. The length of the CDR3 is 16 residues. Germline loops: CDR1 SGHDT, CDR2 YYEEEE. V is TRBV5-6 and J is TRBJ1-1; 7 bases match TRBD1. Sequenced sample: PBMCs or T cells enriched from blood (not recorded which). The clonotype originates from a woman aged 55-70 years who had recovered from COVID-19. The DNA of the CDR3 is TGTGCCAGCAGCTCGTGGGGTCGGGACAGCAGACTTGAAGCTTTCTTT. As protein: CASSSWGRDSRLEAFF.